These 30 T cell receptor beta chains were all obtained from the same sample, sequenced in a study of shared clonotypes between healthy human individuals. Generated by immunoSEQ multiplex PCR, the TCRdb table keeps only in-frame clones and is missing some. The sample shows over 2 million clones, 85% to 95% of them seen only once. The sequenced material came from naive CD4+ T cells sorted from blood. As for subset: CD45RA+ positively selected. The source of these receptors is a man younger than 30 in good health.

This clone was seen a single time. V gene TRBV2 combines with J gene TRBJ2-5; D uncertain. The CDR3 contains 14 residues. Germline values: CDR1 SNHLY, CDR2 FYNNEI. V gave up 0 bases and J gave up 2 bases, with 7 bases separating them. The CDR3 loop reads CASSEASTQETQYF. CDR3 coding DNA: TGTGCCAGCAGTGAAGCTTCAACTCAAGAGACCCAGTACTTC. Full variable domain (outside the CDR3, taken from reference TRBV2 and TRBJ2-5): EPEVTQTPSHQVTQMGQEVILRCVPISNHLYFYWYRQILGQKVEFLVSFYNNEISEKSEIFDDQFSVERPDGSNFTLKIRSTKLEDSAMYFCASSEASTQETQYFGPGTRLLVL.

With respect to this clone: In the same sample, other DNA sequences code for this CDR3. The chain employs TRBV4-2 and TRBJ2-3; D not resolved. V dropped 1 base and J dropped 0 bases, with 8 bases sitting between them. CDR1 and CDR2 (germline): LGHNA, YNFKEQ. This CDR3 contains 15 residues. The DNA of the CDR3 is TGTGCCAGCAGCCAAGGTGACTCGAGCACAGATACGCAGTATTTT. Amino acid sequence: CASSQGDSSTDTQYF.

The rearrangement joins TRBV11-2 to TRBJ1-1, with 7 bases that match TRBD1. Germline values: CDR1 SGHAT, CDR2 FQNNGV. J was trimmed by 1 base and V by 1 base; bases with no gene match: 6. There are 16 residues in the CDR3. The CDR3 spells CASSLVRGVRNTEAFF. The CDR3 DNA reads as TGTGCCAGCAGCTTAGTCAGGGGGGTGAGGAACACTGAAGCTTTCTTT. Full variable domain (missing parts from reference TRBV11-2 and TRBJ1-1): EAGVAQSPRYKIIEKRQSVAFWCNPISGHATLYWYQQILGQGPKLLIQFQNNGVVDDSQLPKDRFSAERLKGVDSTLKIQPAKLEDSAVYLCASSLVRGVRNTEAFFGQGTRLTVV.

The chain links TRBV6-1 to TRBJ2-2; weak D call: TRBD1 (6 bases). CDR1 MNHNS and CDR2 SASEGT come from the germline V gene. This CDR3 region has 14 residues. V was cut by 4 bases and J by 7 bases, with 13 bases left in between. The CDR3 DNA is TGTGCCAGCAGTGGTAGGGGGAAGGGCGGGGAGCTGTTTTTT. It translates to CASSGRGKGGELFF.

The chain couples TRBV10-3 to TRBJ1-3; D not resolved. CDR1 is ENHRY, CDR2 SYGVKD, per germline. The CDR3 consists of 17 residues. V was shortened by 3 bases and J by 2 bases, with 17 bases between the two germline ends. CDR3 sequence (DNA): TGTGCCATCAGTGATCTCTACACCTCTGGGGCTGGAAACACCATATATTTT. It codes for CAISDLYTSGAGNTIYF.

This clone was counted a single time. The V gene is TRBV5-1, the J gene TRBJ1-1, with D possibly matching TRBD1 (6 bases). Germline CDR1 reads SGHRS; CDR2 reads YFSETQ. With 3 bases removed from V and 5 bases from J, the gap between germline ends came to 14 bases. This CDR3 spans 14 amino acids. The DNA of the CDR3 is TGCGCCAGCAGCTCAACAGGGATTGAGACTGAAGCTTTCTTT. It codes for CASSSTGIETEAFF.

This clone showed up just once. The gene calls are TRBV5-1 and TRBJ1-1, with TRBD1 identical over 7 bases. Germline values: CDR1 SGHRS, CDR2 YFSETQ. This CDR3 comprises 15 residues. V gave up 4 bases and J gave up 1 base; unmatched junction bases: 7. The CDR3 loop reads CASSGTSGGNTEAFF. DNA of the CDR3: TGCGCCAGCAGCGGAACTTCAGGGGGGAACACTGAAGCTTTCTTT.

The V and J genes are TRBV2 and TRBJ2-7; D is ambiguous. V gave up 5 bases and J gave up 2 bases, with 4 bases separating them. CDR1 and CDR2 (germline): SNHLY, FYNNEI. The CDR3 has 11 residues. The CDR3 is CASSTPYEQYF. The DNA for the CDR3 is TGTGCCAGCAGTACTCCCTACGAGCAGTACTTC.

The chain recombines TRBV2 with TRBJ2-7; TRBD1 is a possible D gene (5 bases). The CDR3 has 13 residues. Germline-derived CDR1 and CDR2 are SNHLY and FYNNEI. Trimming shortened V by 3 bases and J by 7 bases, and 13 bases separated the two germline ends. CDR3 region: CASSEDLGLEQYF. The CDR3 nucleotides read TGTGCCAGCAGTGAGGATTTGGGGCTAGAGCAGTACTTC.

This chain's CDR3 is CASSPNRGPSTDTQYF. The CDR3 DNA is TGTGCCAGCAGCCCTAACAGGGGGCCTAGCACAGATACGCAGTATTTT. The chain joins TRBV5-4 to TRBJ2-3, with 9 bases aligning to TRBD1. The CDR3 contains 16 residues. The J segment lost 0 bases and the V segment lost 4 bases, leaving 6 bases of the junction unmatched. Germline values: CDR1 SGHNT, CDR2 YYREEE (reference sequence).

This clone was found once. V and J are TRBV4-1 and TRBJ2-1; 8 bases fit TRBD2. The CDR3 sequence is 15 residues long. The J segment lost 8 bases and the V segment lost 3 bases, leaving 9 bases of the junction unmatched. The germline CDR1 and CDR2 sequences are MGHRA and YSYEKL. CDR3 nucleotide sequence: TGCGCCAGCAGCCAGGAGGGACTAGTCGGGGATGAGCAGTTCTTC. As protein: CASSQEGLVGDEQFF.

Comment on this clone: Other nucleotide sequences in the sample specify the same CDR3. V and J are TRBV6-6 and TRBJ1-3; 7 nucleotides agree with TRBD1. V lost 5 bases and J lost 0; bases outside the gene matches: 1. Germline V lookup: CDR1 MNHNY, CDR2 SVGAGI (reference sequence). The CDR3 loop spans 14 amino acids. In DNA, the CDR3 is TGTGCCAGCAGTGGGACAGCCTCTGGAAACACCATATATTTT. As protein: CASSGTASGNTIYF.

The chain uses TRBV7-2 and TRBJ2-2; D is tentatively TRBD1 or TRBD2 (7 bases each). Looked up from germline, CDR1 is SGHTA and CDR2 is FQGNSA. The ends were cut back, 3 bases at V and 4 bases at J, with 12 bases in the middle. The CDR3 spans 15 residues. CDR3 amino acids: CASSFWEGATGELFF. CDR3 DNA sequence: TGTGCCAGCAGCTTCTGGGAGGGGGCCACCGGGGAGCTGTTTTTT.

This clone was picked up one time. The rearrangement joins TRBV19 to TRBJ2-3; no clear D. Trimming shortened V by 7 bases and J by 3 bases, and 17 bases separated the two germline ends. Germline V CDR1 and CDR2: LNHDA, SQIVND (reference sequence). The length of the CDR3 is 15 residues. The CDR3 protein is CASTAGSKRTDTQYF. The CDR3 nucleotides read TGTGCCAGTACCGCCGGGTCAAAACGAACAGATACGCAGTATTTT.

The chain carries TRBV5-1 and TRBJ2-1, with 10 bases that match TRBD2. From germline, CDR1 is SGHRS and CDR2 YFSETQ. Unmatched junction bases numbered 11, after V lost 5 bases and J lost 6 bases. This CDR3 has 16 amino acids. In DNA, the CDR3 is TGCGCCAGCAGGGGCCAAGATCTAGCGGGAGCCAATGAGCAGTTCTTC. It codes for CASRGQDLAGANEQFF. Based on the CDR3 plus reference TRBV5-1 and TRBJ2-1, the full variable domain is KAGVTQTPRYLIKTRGQQVTLSCSPISGHRSVSWYQQTPGQGLQFLFEYFSETQRNKGNFPGRFSGRQFSNSRSEMNVSTLELGDSALYLCASRGQDLAGANEQFFGPGTRLTVL.

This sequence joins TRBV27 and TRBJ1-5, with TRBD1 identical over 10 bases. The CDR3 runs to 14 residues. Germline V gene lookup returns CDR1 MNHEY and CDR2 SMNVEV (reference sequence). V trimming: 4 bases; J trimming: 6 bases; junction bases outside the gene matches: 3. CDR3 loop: CASSSDRGLQPQHF. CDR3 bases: TGTGCCAGCAGTTCAGACAGGGGGCTTCAGCCCCAGCATTTT.

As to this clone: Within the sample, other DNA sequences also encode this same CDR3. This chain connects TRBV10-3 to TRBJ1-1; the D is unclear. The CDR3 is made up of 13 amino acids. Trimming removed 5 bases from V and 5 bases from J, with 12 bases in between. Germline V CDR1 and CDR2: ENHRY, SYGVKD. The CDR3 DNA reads TGTGCCATCAGTTTTACGACGGGGACTGAAGCTTTCTTT. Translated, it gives CAISFTTGTEAFF.

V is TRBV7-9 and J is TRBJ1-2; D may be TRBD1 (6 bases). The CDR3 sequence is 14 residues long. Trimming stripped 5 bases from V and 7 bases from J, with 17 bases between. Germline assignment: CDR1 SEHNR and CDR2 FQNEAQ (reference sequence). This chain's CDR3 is CASSPRGGQGGYTF. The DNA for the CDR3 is TGTGCCAGCAGCCCTCGGGGGGGGCAAGGTGGCTACACCTTC.

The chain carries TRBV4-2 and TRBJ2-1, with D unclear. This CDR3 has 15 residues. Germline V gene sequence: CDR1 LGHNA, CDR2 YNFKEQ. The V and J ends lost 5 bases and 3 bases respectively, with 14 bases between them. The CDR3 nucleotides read TGTGCCAGCAGCTTAGATGGGAACGGCTACAATGAGCAGTTCTTC. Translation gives CASSLDGNGYNEQFF.

CDR3 nucleotide sequence: TGTGCCAGCAGCTTGGCCTCGCTAGCGGGGGAGAATGAGCAGTTCTTC. Translating gives CASSLASLAGENEQFF. J is TRBJ2-1 and V is TRBV5-6, with 10 bases that match TRBD2. This CDR3 spans 16 amino acids. Germline V CDR1 and CDR2: SGHDT, YYEEEE. Trimming cost V 0 bases and J 7 bases; bases outside gene matches: 7.

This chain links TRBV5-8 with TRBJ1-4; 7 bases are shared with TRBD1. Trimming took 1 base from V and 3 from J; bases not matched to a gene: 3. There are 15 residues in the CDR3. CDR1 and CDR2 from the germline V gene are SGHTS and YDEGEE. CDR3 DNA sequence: TGTGCCAGCAGCTTGAGAGACAGGGCTAATGAAAAACTGTTTTTT. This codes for CASSLRDRANEKLFF.

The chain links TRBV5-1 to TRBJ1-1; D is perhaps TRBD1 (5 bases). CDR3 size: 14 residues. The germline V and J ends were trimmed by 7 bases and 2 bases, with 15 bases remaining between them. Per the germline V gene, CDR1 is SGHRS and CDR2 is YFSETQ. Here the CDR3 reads CASGLPGPNTEAFF. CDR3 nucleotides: TGCGCCAGCGGGTTGCCAGGGCCAAACACTGAAGCTTTCTTT.

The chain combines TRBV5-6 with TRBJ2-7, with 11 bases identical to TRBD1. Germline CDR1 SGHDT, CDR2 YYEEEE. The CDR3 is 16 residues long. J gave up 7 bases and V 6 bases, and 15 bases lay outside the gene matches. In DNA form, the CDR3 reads TGTGCCAGCATGTTTTATATAGGACAGGGGGCGCGGGAGCAGTACTTC. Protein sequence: CASMFYIGQGAREQYF.

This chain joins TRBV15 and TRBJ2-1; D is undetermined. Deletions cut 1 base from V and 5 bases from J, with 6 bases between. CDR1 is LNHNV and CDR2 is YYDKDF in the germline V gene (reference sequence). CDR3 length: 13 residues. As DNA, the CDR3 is TGTGCCACCAGCAGAGGACTTGACAATGAGCAGTTCTTC. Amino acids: CATSRGLDNEQFF.

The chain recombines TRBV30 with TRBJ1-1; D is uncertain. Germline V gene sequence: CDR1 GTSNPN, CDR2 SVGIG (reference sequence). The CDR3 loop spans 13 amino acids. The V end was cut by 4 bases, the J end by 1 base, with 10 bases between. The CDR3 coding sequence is TGTGCCTGGACTAGTCGACGGAACACTGAAGCTTTCTTT. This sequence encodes CAWTSRRNTEAFF.

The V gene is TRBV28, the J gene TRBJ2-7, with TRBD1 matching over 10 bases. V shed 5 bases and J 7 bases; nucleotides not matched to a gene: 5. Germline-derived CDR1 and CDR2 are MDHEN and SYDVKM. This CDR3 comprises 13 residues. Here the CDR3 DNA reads TGTGCCAGCAGTGGCGGGACAGGGGAAGAGCAGTACTTC. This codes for CASSGGTGEEQYF.

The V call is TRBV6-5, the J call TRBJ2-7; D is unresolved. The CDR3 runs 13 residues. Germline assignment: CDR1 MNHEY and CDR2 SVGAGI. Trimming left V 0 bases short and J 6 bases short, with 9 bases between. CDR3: CASSYSSLGEQYF. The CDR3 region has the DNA TGTGCCAGCAGTTACTCTTCCTTGGGCGAGCAGTACTTC.

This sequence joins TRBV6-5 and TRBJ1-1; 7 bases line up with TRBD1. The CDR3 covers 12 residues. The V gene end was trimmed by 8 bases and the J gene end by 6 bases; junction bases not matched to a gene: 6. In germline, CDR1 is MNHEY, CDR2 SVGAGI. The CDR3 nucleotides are TGTGCCAGCGGTAGGGGGCAATCTGAAGCTTTCTTT. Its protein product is CASGRGQSEAFF.

For the CDR3, the DNA is TGTGCCAGCAGCTTAGGGACCGGCAATTTATTCTTC. It codes for CASSLGTGNLFF. This chain connects TRBV7-9 to TRBJ2-1; D is unclear. In germline, CDR1 is SEHNR, CDR2 FQNEAQ (reference sequence). V shed 1 base and J shed 16 bases, with 14 bases lying between them. CDR3 length: 12 amino acids.

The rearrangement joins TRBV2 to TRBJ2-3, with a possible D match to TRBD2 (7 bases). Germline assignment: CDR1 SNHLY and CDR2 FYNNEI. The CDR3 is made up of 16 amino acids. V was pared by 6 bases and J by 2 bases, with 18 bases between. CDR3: CASSRLGGGPTDTQYF. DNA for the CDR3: TGTGCCAGCAGCAGGTTAGGGGGAGGGCCCACAGATACGCAGTATTTT. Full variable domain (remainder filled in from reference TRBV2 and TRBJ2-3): EPEVTQTPSHQVTQMGQEVILRCVPISNHLYFYWYRQILGQKVEFLVSFYNNEISEKSEIFDDQFSVERPDGSNFTLKIRSTKLEDSAMYFCASSRLGGGPTDTQYFGPGTRLTVL.